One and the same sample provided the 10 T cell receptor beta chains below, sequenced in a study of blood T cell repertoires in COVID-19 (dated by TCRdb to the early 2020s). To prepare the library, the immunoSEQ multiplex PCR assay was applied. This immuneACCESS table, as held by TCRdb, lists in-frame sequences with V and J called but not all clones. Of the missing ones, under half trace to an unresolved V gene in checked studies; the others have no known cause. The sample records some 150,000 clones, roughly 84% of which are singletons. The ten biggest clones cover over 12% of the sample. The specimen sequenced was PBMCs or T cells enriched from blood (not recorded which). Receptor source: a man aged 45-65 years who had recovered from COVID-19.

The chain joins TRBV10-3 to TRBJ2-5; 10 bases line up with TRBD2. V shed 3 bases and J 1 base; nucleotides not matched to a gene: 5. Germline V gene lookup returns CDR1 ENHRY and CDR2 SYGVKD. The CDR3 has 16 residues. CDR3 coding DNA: TGTGCCATCAGTGATTCTAGCGGGGGCCGCCAAGAGACCCAGTACTTC. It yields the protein CAISDSSGGRQETQYF.

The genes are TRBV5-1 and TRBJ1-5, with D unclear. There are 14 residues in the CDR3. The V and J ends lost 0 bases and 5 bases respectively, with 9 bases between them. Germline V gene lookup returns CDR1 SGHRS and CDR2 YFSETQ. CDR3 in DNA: TGCGCCAGCAGCTTGGTCGGCGGGGATCAGCCCCAGCATTTT. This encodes CASSLVGGDQPQHF.

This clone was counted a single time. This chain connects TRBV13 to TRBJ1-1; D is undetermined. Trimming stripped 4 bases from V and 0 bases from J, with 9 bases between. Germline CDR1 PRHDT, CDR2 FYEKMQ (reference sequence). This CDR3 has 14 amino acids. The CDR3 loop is CASSYTRVNTEAFF. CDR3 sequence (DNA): TGTGCCAGCAGCTATACGAGGGTGAACACTGAAGCTTTCTTT.

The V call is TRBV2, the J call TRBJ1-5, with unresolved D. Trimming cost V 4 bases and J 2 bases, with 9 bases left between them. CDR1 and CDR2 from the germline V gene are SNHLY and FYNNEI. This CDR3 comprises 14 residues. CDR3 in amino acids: CASSVERGNQPQHF. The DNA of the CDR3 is TGTGCCAGCAGTGTCGAGAGGGGCAATCAGCCCCAGCATTTT. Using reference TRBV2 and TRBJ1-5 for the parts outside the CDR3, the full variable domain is EPEVTQTPSHQVTQMGQEVILRCVPISNHLYFYWYRQILGQKVEFLVSFYNNEISEKSEIFDDQFSVERPDGSNFTLKIRSTKLEDSAMYFCASSVERGNQPQHFGDGTRLSIL.

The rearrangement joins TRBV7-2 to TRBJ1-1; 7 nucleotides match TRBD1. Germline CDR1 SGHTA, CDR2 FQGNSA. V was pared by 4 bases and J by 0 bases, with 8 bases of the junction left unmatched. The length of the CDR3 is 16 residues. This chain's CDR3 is CASSSWDSLMNTEAFF. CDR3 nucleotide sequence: TGTGCCAGCAGCTCTTGGGACAGCCTCATGAACACTGAAGCTTTCTTT.

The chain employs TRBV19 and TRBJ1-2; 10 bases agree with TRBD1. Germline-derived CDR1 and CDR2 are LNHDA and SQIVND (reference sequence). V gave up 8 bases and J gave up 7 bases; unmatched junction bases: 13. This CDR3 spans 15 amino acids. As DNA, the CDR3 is TGTGCCAGTTCCTCGCCCGGGACAGGGGAAGGTGGCTACACCTTC. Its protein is CASSSPGTGEGGYTF.

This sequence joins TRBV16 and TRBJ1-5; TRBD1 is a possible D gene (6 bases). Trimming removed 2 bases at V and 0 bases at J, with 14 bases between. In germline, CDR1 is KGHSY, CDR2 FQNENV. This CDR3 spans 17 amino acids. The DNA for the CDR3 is TGTGCCAGCAGCCAACTTCCAGGACAGCATAGCAATCAGCCCCAGCATTTT. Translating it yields CASSQLPGQHSNQPQHF.

CDR3 sequence: CASSSRQGRGTEAFF. The CDR3 DNA follows: TGTGCCAGCAGCTCAAGACAGGGGCGGGGGACTGAAGCTTTCTTT. The rearrangement uses TRBV5-4 and TRBJ1-1; 8 positions match TRBD1. After removal of 3 bases from V and 5 bases from J, the junction contained 9 bases not matched to a gene. CDR3 length: 15 residues. Per the germline V gene, CDR1 is SGHNT and CDR2 is YYREEE (reference sequence).

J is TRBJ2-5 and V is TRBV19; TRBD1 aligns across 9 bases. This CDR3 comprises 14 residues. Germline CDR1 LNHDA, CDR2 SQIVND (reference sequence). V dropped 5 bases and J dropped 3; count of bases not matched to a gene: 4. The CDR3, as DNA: TGTGCCAGTAGTGCCGGACAGGGGAAAGAGACCCAGTACTTC. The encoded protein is CASSAGQGKETQYF.

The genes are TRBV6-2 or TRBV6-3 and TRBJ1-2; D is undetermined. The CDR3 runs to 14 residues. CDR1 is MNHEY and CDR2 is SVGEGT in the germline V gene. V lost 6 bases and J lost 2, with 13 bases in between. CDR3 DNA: TGTGCCAGCAGCGCCCCTGCTAAGAACTATGGCTACACCTTC. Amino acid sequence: CASSAPAKNYGYTF.